These 19 T cell receptor beta chains share one sample of origin, sequenced in a study of tumor-infiltrating lymphocytes in oesophageal squamous cell carcinoma. One entry per CDR3 protein results from TCRdb running MiXCR on the PCR reads. The profile shows fewer than 20,000 distinct CDR3 sequences, around 40% of them singletons. Sample: normal esophageal tissue next to the tumor. The receptors stem from a female donor with esophageal squamous cell carcinoma.

Many counts were recorded for this clonotype. This chain's CDR3 is CASSEYRGVTDTQYF. For the CDR3, the DNA is TGTGCCAGCAGTGAATACAGGGGGGTGACAGATACGCAGTATTTT. This rearrangement joins TRBV2 to TRBJ2-3, with 8 nucleotides matching TRBD1. Germline V gene data show CDR1 as SNHLY and CDR2 as FYNNEI. The ends lost 2 bases at V and 3 bases at J; junction bases unmatched: 4. CDR3 length: 15 residues.

The chain recombines TRBV6-1 with TRBJ2-7; D remains ambiguous. Trimming removed 5 bases from V and 0 bases from J, with 17 bases in between. The length of the CDR3 is 16 residues. Germline CDR1 MNHNS, CDR2 SASEGT. Written as DNA, the CDR3 is TGTGCCAGCAGTTACAGCGCGCGTGTGAGCTCCTACGAGCAGTACTTC. Translation: CASSYSARVSSYEQYF.

The chain uses TRBV27 and TRBJ2-7; TRBD2 aligns across 13 bases. Near its end, the DNA agrees better with TRBJ2-5, so the J call may be wrong. In germline, CDR1 is MNHEY, CDR2 SMNVEV (reference sequence). This CDR3 has 16 amino acids. The CDR3 nucleotides read TGTGCCAGCAGGTTTCGACTAGCGGGAGGTCAAGAGACCCAGTACTTC. Its translation is CASRFRLAGGQETQYF.

The chain joins TRBV6-2 or TRBV6-3 to TRBJ2-3, with a tentative D call TRBD1 (5 bases). The J call could be wrong; TRBJ2-5 is a better fit for the DNA end. CDR1 and CDR2 from the germline V gene are MNHEY and SVGEGT. The CDR3 consists of 12 residues. The CDR3 sequence is CASSSGWETQYF. DNA for the CDR3: TGTGCCAGCAGTTCAGGGTGGGAGACCCAGTACTTC.

This clonotype came up many times. The chain employs TRBV5-6 and TRBJ2-5; D unresolved. Trimming cost V 0 bases and J 4 bases, with 7 bases left between them. The length of the CDR3 is 13 residues. Germline loops: CDR1 SGHDT, CDR2 YYEEEE. The CDR3 region has the DNA TGTGCCAGCAGCTTGGTTGGAATAGAGACCCAGTACTTC. Translation gives CASSLVGIETQYF.

V gene TRBV7-2 combines with J gene TRBJ1-1; no definite D call. The end of the DNA is better explained by TRBJ2-7, so the J call may be wrong. The CDR3 consists of 14 residues. The germline gives CDR1 SGHTA, CDR2 FQGNSA. CDR3 protein: CASSLEGRRYEQYF. For the CDR3, the DNA is TGTGCCAGCAGCTTAGAGGGTAGGAGATACGAGCAGTACTTC.

In its sample, this clonotype was seen a few times. The chain links TRBV28 to TRBJ1-2, with D perhaps TRBD1 (6 bases). This CDR3 spans 16 amino acids. V lost 2 bases, J lost 3 bases, and 16 bases lay in between. Germline lookup yields CDR1 MDHEN and CDR2 SYDVKM. The DNA of the CDR3 is TGTGCCAGCAGTTTAGGCTCCCGGGGGCAGTACTATGGCTACACCTTC. Protein: CASSLGSRGQYYGYTF.

In its sample, this clonotype was seen a few times. The rearrangement joins TRBV19 to TRBJ2-1, with 12 bases that match TRBD2. Trimming removed 10 bases from V and 7 bases from J; junction bases left unmatched: 11. The CDR3 is made up of 15 amino acids. The germline V gene encodes CDR1 LNHDA and CDR2 SQIVND (reference sequence). The CDR3 sequence is CATRLAGDGGNEQFF. In nucleotides, the CDR3 is TGTGCCACCCGACTAGCGGGGGATGGGGGTAATGAGCAGTTCTTC.

This chain connects TRBV7-3 to TRBJ2-7; 7 positions match TRBD2. The last part of the DNA fits TRBJ2-5 better; the J call may be wrong. Germline CDR1 and CDR2: SGHTA and FQGTGA. The CDR3 runs to 14 residues. DNA for the CDR3: TGTGCCAGCAGCTACACCGCGGGAGAAGAGACCCAGTACTTC. This sequence encodes CASSYTAGEETQYF.

This clonotype was counted ten times or more. The junction departs from the called germline gene at one end, perhaps through a read error. The rearrangement links TRBV6-1 to TRBJ1-6, with D perhaps TRBD1 (5 bases). Looked up from germline, CDR1 is MNHNS and CDR2 is SASEGT. The CDR3 runs to 15 residues. This chain's CDR3 is CASTETGPLNSPLHF. DNA of the CDR3: TGTGCCAGCACCGAGACGGGACCCCTAAATTCACCCCTCCACTTC.

Only a few counts were recorded for this clonotype. The chain combines TRBV6-1 with TRBJ2-2; 11 nucleotides align to TRBD1. The CDR3 sequence is 15 residues long. Germline assignment: CDR1 MNHNS and CDR2 SASEGT. With V trimmed by 5 bases and J by 3 bases, 2 bases remained unmatched. DNA for the CDR3: TGTGCCAGCAGTTGGGGACAGGGGGACACCGGGGAGCTGTTTTTT. Translating it yields CASSWGQGDTGELFF.

This clonotype is medium-sized by share. The V and J genes are TRBV11-2 and TRBJ2-5, with D tentatively TRBD2 (6 bases). The CDR3 totals 15 residues. The germline CDR1 and CDR2 sequences are SGHAT and FQNNGV. V gave up 0 bases and J gave up 0 bases, with 8 bases separating them. The CDR3 reads CASSLDRGYQETQYF. The DNA of the CDR3 is TGTGCCAGCAGCTTAGATCGGGGGTACCAAGAGACCCAGTACTTC.

The chain is built from TRBV20-1 and TRBJ2-4, with a tentative D call TRBD1 (7 bases). Germline CDR1 and CDR2: DFQATT and SNEGSKA (reference sequence). Trimming removed 3 bases at V and 5 bases at J, with 14 bases between. The CDR3 totals 14 residues. This chain's CDR3 is CSASSPGGQNIQYF. For the CDR3, the DNA is TGCAGTGCTAGCTCGCCAGGGGGGCAAAACATTCAGTACTTC.

V gene TRBV6-1 combines with J gene TRBJ2-5, with D maybe TRBD2 (6 bases). The germline CDR1 and CDR2 sequences are MNHNS and SASEGT. The CDR3 covers 15 residues. The V gene lost 3 bases and the J gene lost 0 bases, with 11 bases spanning the gap. CDR3 nucleotides: TGTGCCAGCAGTGACCCCAGGACTAACCAAGAGACCCAGTACTTC. It translates to CASSDPRTNQETQYF.

This clonotype showed up many times. CDR3 amino acids: CASSSDIQETQYF. The CDR3 bases are TGTGCCAGCAGCTCGGACATACAAGAGACCCAGTACTTC. The chain recombines TRBV5-4 with TRBJ2-5, with D possibly being TRBD1 (5 bases). The V end lost 3 bases, the J end lost 2 bases, and 8 bases lay between the germline ends. The CDR3 consists of 13 residues. Germline V gene lookup returns CDR1 SGHNT and CDR2 YYREEE (reference sequence).

V is TRBV28 and J is TRBJ2-7; D call uncertain. Trimming removed 4 bases at V and 2 bases at J, with 9 bases between. The CDR3 covers 13 residues. Germline V lookup: CDR1 MDHEN, CDR2 SYDVKM. CDR3 in DNA: TGTGCCAGCAGTTCCCTAATACCCTACGAGCAGTACTTC. This translates into CASSSLIPYEQYF.

The V and J genes are TRBV6-5 and TRBJ2-7; weak D call: TRBD2 (6 bases). The DNA end lines up better with TRBJ2-5; the J call may be wrong. In germline, CDR1 is MNHEY, CDR2 SVGAGI. This CDR3 comprises 13 residues. CDR3 amino acids: CASSGGTGETQYF. CDR3 DNA sequence: TGTGCCAGCAGTGGAGGGACCGGAGAGACCCAGTACTTC.

This clonotype occurred many times. It is unclear where the CDR3 begins or ends on the DNA, so no DNA is shown, and the CDR3 is as TCRdb lists it. This sequence joins TRBV12-3 or TRBV12-4 and TRBJ2-6; the table gives TRBD1 as D, unverified against the DNA. 17 amino acids form the CDR3, both terminal residues included. CDR3: CASSLMANRGERLHLRF.

To note about this clonotype: A read error is likely, as this CDR3 ends without the conserved phenylalanine or tryptophan. The DNA is omitted, as the CDR3 cannot be located on it reliably, and the CDR3 follows TCRdb's listing. The rearrangement links TRBV7-6 to TRBJ2-6; the table's D call, TRBD1, has no DNA check behind it. The CDR3 is 13 residues long, counting both termini. Germline V CDR1 and CDR2: SGHVS, FNYEAQ. The CDR3 here is CASSDAYEQYFGA.